The 19 T cell receptor beta chains reported below all come from one sample, sequenced in a study of human T cells and chemical hapten exposure. Documented time point: patch test 2, 6 weeks after DPC sensitization. The sample's treatment: therapeutic diphenylcyclopropenone sensitization with weekly scalp DPC. Using its own MiXCR run on the RACE reads, TCRdb lists one record per CDR3 protein. The data show roughly 96,000 distinct CDR3 sequences, 9.3% seen once. The specimen comprised whole blood, sampled in connection with sensitization to the hapten diphenylcyclopropenone (DPC). The receptors were gathered from a woman in her thirties or forties with alopecia areata. Some clones in this sample may be carry-over from other donors' samples.

This clonotype was found many times. The chain is built from TRBV12-3 or TRBV12-4 and TRBJ2-6, with D perhaps TRBD1 or TRBD2 (5 bases each). The V end lost 6 bases, the J end lost 16 bases, and 10 bases lay between the germline ends. The CDR3 is 10 residues long. CDR3 DNA sequence: TGTGCCAGCAGACGGGACCGGCTGACTTTC. This codes for CASRRDRLTF.

This clonotype occurred a few times. The rearrangement links TRBV29-1 to TRBJ2-5, with TRBD2 matching 10 bases. Germline CDR1 reads SQVTM; CDR2 reads ANQGSEA. This CDR3 has 15 residues. The ends lost 3 bases at V and 5 bases at J; junction bases unmatched: 9. The CDR3 DNA reads TGCAGCGTTGAGGCTAGCGGGAGTTACGGCGAGACCCAGTACTTC. Protein product: CSVEASGSYGETQYF.

This clonotype was detected many times. The chain is built from TRBV5-1 and TRBJ2-2; D remains ambiguous. With 2 bases removed from V and 5 bases from J, the gap between germline ends came to 7 bases. The V gene's germline CDR1 is SGHRS and CDR2 YFSETQ. There are 13 residues in the CDR3. CDR3 sequence: CASSFRETGELFF. The CDR3 DNA reads TGCGCCAGCAGCTTTAGGGAAACCGGGGAGCTGTTTTTT.

This clonotype was detected only a few times. This chain joins TRBV28 and TRBJ2-2; D may be TRBD1 (5 bases). Germline V gene data show CDR1 as MDHEN and CDR2 as SYDVKM. The V gene lost 2 bases and the J gene lost 2 bases, with 9 bases spanning the gap. CDR3 size: 15 residues. This chain's CDR3 is CASSLPGPNTGELFF. DNA for the CDR3: TGTGCCAGCAGTTTACCAGGGCCCAACACCGGGGAGCTGTTTTTT.

This clonotype was seen many times. The germline gene is not matched at one end of the junction; a read error may be the cause. The chain links TRBV7-7 to TRBJ2-7; the D gene could be TRBD1 or TRBD2 (5 bases each). CDR1 is SSHAT, CDR2 FNYEAQ, per germline (reference sequence). This CDR3 has 13 residues. The CDR3 DNA reads as TGTGCTAGCAGCCCGCGTGGGGGCTACGAGCAGTACTTC. Protein: CASSPRGGYEQYF.

This clonotype was observed at least ten times. The chain joins TRBV7-9 to TRBJ2-1, with a tentative D call TRBD2 (6 bases). The CDR3 totals 14 residues. V was clipped by 5 bases and J by 3 bases, with 11 bases between them. The germline CDR1 and CDR2 sequences are SEHNR and FQNEAQ (reference sequence). The CDR3 protein is CASSQGTDYNEQFF. Here the CDR3 DNA reads TGTGCCAGCAGCCAAGGGACTGACTACAATGAGCAGTTCTTC.

The table lists this clonotype with many counts. V gene TRBV12-3 or TRBV12-4 combines with J gene TRBJ2-2; tentatively, D is TRBD2 (5 bases). The germline V and J ends were trimmed by 3 bases and 7 bases, with 12 bases remaining between them. The CDR3 loop spans 14 amino acids. The CDR3 loop reads CASSFVAWGGELFF. The DNA of the CDR3 is TGTGCCAGCAGTTTCGTAGCGTGGGGCGGGGAGCTGTTTTTT.

This clonotype was counted ten times or more. The chain is built from TRBV14 and TRBJ2-3; D unresolved. The CDR3 has 14 residues. V was trimmed by 1 base and J by 2 bases, leaving 7 bases between them. Germline values: CDR1 SGHDN, CDR2 FVKESK. The DNA for the CDR3 is TGTGCCAGCAGCCAAGCCCAGTACACAGATACGCAGTATTTT. This codes for CASSQAQYTDTQYF.

This clonotype has ten or more counts. This chain links TRBV10-3 with TRBJ2-7; possibly TRBD1 or TRBD2 for D (5 bases each). The CDR3 totals 13 residues. Per germline, CDR1 ENHRY and CDR2 SYGVKD. The V end was cut by 4 bases, the J end by 3 bases, with 10 bases between. The CDR3 nucleotides are TGTGCCATCAGTGTGGGGGAGCACTACGAGCAGTACTTC. This sequence encodes CAISVGEHYEQYF.

This chain uses TRBV7-2 with TRBJ2-3; D unresolved. Germline CDR1 reads SGHTA; CDR2 reads FQGNSA. The CDR3 loop spans 13 amino acids. With 4 bases removed from V and 5 bases from J, the gap between germline ends came to 10 bases. The CDR3 region is CASSSSHLDTQYF. The CDR3 DNA reads as TGTGCCAGCAGCTCTTCGCATCTAGATACGCAGTATTTT.

This clonotype has a count of ten or more. The chain employs TRBV7-8 and TRBJ1-1, with a weak D call TRBD1 (6 bases). The CDR3 loop spans 15 amino acids. Germline lookup yields CDR1 SGHVS and CDR2 FQNEAQ. Trimming shortened V by 5 bases and J by 5 bases, and 18 bases separated the two germline ends. CDR3 loop: CASSPREGEGTEAFF. The CDR3 DNA sequence: TGTGCCAGCAGCCCCAGGGAGGGGGAAGGGACTGAAGCTTTCTTT.

This clonotype has ten or more counts. The genes are TRBV28 and TRBJ1-5; maybe TRBD1 (5 bases). CDR3 length: 14 residues. V was shortened by 7 bases and J by 5 bases, with 15 bases between the two germline ends. Germline CDR1 reads MDHEN; CDR2 reads SYDVKM. CDR3 in amino acids: CASIWGGEHQPQHF. CDR3 nucleotides: TGTGCCAGCATCTGGGGAGGGGAACATCAGCCCCAGCATTTT.

This clonotype was seen at least ten times. V usage is TRBV12-3 or TRBV12-4 and J usage is TRBJ2-2, with D unclear. The CDR3 contains 12 residues. V lost 6 bases and J 6 bases, leaving 8 bases between the germline ends. The CDR3 sequence: CASRVRAGELFF. The DNA for the CDR3 is TGTGCCAGCAGGGTCCGGGCCGGGGAGCTGTTTTTT.

A few counts support this clonotype. The V gene is TRBV24-1, the J gene TRBJ2-5; 11 bases line up with TRBD2. Per the germline V gene, CDR1 is KGHDR and CDR2 is SFDVKD. The CDR3 has 15 residues. The ends lost 9 bases at V and 2 bases at J; junction bases unmatched: 7. The CDR3 region is CATVAGGGEQETQYF. The CDR3 region has the DNA TGTGCCACCGTAGCGGGAGGGGGAGAACAAGAGACCCAGTACTTC.

This clonotype has at least ten counts. The chain links TRBV12-3 or TRBV12-4 to TRBJ2-1; D gene ambiguous. V shed 1 base and J shed 4 bases, with 5 bases lying between them. The CDR3 spans 13 residues. The CDR3 bases are TGTGCCAGCAGTTTAGGACTGTACAATGAGCAGTTCTTC. This translates into CASSLGLYNEQFF.

This chain joins TRBV28 and TRBJ2-5; a weak D match, TRBD2 (6 bases). Trimming removed 8 bases from V and 7 bases from J, with 14 bases in between. The CDR3 is made up of 12 amino acids. Germline V CDR1 and CDR2: MDHEN, SYDVKM. CDR3 sequence reads: CASGTSSGTQYF. CDR3 nucleotides: TGTGCCAGCGGAACTAGCTCCGGGACCCAGTACTTC. Supplemented by reference TRBV28 and TRBJ2-5, the full variable domain reads DVKVTQSSRYLVKRTGEKVFLECVQDMDHENMFWYRQDPGLGLRLIYFSYDVKMKEKGDIPEGYSVSREKKERFSLILESASTNQTSMYLCASGTSSGTQYFGPGTRLLVL.

This clonotype was counted ten times or more. The chain couples TRBV12-3 or TRBV12-4 to TRBJ1-1; TRBD1 matches 12 bases. J lost 6 bases, V lost 6 bases, and 14 bases had no gene match. The CDR3 extends over 17 amino acids. The CDR3, as DNA: TGTGCCAGCAGCTACGGGACAGGGGGCTTTTGGTCCCCTGAAGCTTTCTTT. Encoded protein: CASSYGTGGFWSPEAFF.

This clonotype was picked up a small number of times. The chain recombines TRBV30 with TRBJ1-6, with D unclear. This CDR3 region has 14 residues. The germline V and J ends were trimmed by 0 bases and 2 bases, with 5 bases remaining between them. CDR1 is GTSNPN and CDR2 is SVGIG in the germline V gene (reference sequence). The chain's CDR3 is CAWSVTAYNSPLHF. The CDR3 DNA reads as TGTGCCTGGAGTGTAACAGCCTATAATTCACCCCTCCACTTT.

This clonotype showed up many times. The chain uses TRBV28 and TRBJ1-6; D gene ambiguous. The CDR3 has 11 residues. CDR1 is MDHEN and CDR2 is SYDVKM in the germline V gene. Trimming shortened V by 4 bases and J by 13 bases, and 8 bases separated the two germline ends. Written as DNA, the CDR3 is TGTGCCAGCAGTTCAGTGGACCCCCTCCACTTT. It yields the protein CASSSVDPLHF.